This T cell receptor (beta chain) was recorded in a study of T cell responses to AZD1222 COVID-19 vaccine. CDR3 length equals 14 residues. Germline lookup yields CDR1 DFQATT and CDR2 SNEGSKA (reference sequence). The V end lost 3 bases, the J end lost 0 bases, and 8 bases lay between the germline ends. Comment on this clone: Its antigen is still unknown.

Profiled with immunoSEQ multiplex PCR; TCRdb holds only in-frame clones, not every one. The table has approximately 190,000 clones, approximately 91% seen once; the top ten hold over 0.75%. General study points: Samples come after the peak T cell response, not at day 14. Across the whole spike, CD4 TCRs peaked at regions 160-218 and 743-854. When two AZD1222 doses had been given, Spike-specific TCR breadth and depth rose.

The starting material was peripheral blood, obtained on day 0 of AZD1222 vaccination. This rearrangement joins TRBV20-1 to TRBJ2-2; no firm D call. The sequence derives from an adult in good health. This chain's CDR3 is CSASALTNTGELFF. DNA for the CDR3: TGCAGTGCTAGTGCACTAACGAACACCGGGGAGCTGTTTTTT.